This T cell receptor beta chain was sequenced in a study of blood T cell repertoires in COVID-19. The overall study: Donors in the United States, Italy and Spain gave samples during acute or convalescent COVID-19. PBMCs, B-cell-depleted T cells, or T cells were the source of the cDNA or gDNA that made up the material.

Per the original data handling: Using reference gene primer amplification, nucleated cell counts were estimated. This table comes from immunoSEQ multiplex PCR, and its TCRdb copy is limited to in-frame clones, with some not included. V and J calls and clone size come straight from that table; D and trimming were deduced from the DNA. The sample consists of roughly 400,000 clones, around 87% of them appearing once. Seattle enrolled patients during active infection and tracked them longitudinally. Germline CDR1 reads MNHEY; CDR2 reads SVGAGI. Trimming removed 7 bases from V and 4 bases from J, with 8 bases in between. This CDR3 contains 12 residues.

This sequence was found in a woman aged 55-69 years with COVID-19, enrolled during active disease. Sequenced sample: peripheral blood. The chain has TRBV6-5 and TRBJ1-3; D unclear. The CDR3 bases are TGTGCCAGCAAGGAACAGGGAAACACCATATATTTT. Translation gives CASKEQGNTIYF.